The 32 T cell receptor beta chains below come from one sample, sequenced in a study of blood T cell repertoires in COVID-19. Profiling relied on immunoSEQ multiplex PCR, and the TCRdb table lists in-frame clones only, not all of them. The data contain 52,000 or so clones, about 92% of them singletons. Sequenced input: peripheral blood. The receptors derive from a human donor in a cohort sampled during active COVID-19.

The CDR3 nucleotides read TGTGCCAGCAGAGATGTTCCGGTCTATAATTCACCCCTCCACTTT. Protein sequence: CASRDVPVYNSPLHF. The V gene is TRBV28, the J gene TRBJ1-6; D is unresolved. The length of the CDR3 is 15 residues. V gave up 6 bases and J gave up 3 bases, with 12 bases separating them. Germline loops: CDR1 MDHEN, CDR2 SYDVKM.

The CDR3 DNA reads TGTGCCTGGAGTGTATCCCGGACAGGGTCCACCATATATTTT. Translated, it gives CAWSVSRTGSTIYF. V is TRBV30 and J is TRBJ1-3, with 8 positions matching TRBD1. The CDR3 contains 14 residues. Trimming cost V 0 bases and J 9 bases; bases outside gene matches: 7. Germline CDR1 is GTSNPN and CDR2 is SVGIG (reference sequence).

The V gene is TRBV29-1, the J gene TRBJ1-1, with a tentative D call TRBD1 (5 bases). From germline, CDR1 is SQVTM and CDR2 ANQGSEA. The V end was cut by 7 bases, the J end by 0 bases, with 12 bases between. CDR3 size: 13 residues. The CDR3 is CSALSRVNTEAFF. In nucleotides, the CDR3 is TGCAGCGCCCTCAGCAGGGTGAACACTGAAGCTTTCTTT.

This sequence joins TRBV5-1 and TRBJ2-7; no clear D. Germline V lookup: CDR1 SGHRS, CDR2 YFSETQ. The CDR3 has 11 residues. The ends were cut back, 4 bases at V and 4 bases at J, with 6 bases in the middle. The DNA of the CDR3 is TGCGCCAGCAGCGAGAGATACGAGCAGTACTTC. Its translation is CASSERYEQYF.

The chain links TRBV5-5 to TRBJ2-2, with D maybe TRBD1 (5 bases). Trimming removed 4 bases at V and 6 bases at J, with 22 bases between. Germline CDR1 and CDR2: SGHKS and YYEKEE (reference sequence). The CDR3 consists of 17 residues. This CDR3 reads CASSLTSGWVGSGELFF. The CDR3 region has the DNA TGTGCCAGCAGCCTCACCTCAGGGTGGGTAGGTTCCGGGGAGCTGTTTTTT. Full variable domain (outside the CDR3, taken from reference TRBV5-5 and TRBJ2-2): DAGVTQSPTHLIKTRGQQVTLRCSPISGHKSVSWYQQVLGQGPQFIFQYYEKEERGRGNFPDRFSARQFPNYSSELNVNALLLGDSALYLCASSLTSGWVGSGELFFGEGSRLTVL.

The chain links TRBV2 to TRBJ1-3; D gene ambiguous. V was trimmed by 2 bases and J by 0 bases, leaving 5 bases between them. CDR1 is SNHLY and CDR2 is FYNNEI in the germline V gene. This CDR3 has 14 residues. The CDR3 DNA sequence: TGTGCCAGCAGTGAACAGAACTCTGGAAACACCATATATTTT. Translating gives CASSEQNSGNTIYF.

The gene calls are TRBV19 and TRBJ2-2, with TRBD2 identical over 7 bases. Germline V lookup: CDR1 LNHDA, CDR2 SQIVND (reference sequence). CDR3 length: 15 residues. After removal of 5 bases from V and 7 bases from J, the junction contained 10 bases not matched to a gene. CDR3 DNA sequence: TGTGCCAGTAGTTTGTCCAGGGAGGGCATCGGGGAGCTGTTTTTT. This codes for CASSLSREGIGELFF.

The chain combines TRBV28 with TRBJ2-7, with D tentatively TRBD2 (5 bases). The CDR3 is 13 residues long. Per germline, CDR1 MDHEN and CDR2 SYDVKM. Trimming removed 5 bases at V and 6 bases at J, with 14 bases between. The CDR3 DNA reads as TGTGCCAGCAGTGGCGGGTCCCCTAGCGAGCAGTACTTC. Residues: CASSGGSPSEQYF.

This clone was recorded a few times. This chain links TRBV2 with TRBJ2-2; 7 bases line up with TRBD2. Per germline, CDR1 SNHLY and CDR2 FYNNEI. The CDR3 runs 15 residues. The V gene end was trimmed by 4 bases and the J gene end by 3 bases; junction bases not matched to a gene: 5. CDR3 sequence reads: CASSGASGDTGELFF. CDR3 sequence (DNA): TGTGCCAGCAGTGGTGCTAGCGGTGACACCGGGGAGCTGTTTTTT.

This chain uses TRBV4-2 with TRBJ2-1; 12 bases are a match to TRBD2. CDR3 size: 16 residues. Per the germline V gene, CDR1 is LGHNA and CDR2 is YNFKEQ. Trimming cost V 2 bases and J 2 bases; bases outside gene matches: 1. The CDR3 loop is CASSQLAGGPYNEQFF. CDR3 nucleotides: TGTGCCAGCAGCCAACTAGCGGGAGGGCCCTACAATGAGCAGTTCTTC.

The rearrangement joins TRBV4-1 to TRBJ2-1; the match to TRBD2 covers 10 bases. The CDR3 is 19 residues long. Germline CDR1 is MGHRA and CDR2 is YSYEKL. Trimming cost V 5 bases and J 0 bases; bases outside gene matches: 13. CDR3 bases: TGCGCCAGCAGCGTCCAAGATCATAGCGGGGGGAGCTCCTACAATGAGCAGTTCTTC. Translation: CASSVQDHSGGSSYNEQFF.

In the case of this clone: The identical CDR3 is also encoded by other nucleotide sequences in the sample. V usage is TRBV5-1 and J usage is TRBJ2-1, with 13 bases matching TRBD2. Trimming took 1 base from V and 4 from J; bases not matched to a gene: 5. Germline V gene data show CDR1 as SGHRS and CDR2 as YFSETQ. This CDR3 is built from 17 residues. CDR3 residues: CASSLTSGRASYNEQFF. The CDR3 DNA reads TGCGCCAGCAGCTTGACTAGCGGGAGGGCCAGTTACAATGAGCAGTTCTTC. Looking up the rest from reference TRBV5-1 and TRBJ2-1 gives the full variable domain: KAGVTQTPRYLIKTRGQQVTLSCSPISGHRSVSWYQQTPGQGLQFLFEYFSETQRNKGNFPGRFSGRQFSNSRSEMNVSTLELGDSALYLCASSLTSGRASYNEQFFGPGTRLTVL.

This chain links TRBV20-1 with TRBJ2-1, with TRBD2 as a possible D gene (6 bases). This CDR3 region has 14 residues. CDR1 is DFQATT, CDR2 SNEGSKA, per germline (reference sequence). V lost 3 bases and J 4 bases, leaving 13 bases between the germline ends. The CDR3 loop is CSASAGGLYNEQFF. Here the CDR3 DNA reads TGCAGTGCTAGTGCCGGGGGTCTTTACAATGAGCAGTTCTTC.

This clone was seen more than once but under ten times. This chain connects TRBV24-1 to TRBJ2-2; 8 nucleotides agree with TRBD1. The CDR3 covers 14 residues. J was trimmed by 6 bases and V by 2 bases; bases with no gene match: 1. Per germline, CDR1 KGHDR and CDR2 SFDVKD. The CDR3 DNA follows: TGTGCCACCAGTGATTGGACAGGGTCCGGGGAGCTGTTTTTT. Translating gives CATSDWTGSGELFF.

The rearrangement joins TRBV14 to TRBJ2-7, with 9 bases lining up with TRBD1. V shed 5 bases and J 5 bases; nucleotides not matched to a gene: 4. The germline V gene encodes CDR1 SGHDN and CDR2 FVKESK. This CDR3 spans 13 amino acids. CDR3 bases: TGTGCCAGCAGCTGGACAGGGGTCCACGAGCAGTACTTC. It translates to CASSWTGVHEQYF.

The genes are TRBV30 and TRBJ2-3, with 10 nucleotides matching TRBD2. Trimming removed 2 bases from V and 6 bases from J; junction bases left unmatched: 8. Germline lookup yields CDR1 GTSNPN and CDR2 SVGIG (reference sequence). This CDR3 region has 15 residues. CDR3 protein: CAWSTTSGMRDTQYF. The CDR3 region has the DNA TGTGCCTGGAGTACCACTAGCGGGATGAGGGATACGCAGTATTTT.

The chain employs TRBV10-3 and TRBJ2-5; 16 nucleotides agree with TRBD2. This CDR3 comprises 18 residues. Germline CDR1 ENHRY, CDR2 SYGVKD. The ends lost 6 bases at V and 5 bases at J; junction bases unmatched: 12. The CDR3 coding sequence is TGTGCCATCAGCCACCTCGGCGGGGGACTAGCGGGAGGGGAGACCCAGTACTTC. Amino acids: CAISHLGGGLAGGETQYF.

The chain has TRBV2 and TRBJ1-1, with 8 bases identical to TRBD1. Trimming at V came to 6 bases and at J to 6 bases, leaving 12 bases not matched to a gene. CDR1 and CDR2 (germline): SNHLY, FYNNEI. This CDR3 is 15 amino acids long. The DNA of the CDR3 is TGTGCCAGCAGAGCCGACAGGGGACGGGCTTCTGAAGCTTTCTTT. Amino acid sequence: CASRADRGRASEAFF. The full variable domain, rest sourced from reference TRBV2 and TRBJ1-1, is EPEVTQTPSHQVTQMGQEVILRCVPISNHLYFYWYRQILGQKVEFLVSFYNNEISEKSEIFDDQFSVERPDGSNFTLKIRSTKLEDSAMYFCASRADRGRASEAFFGQGTRLTVV.

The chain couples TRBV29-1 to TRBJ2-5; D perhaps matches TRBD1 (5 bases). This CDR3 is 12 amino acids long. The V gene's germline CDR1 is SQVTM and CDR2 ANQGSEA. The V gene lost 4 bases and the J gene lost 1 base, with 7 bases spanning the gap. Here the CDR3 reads CSVGDSQETQYF. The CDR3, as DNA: TGCAGCGTTGGTGACAGCCAAGAGACCCAGTACTTC.

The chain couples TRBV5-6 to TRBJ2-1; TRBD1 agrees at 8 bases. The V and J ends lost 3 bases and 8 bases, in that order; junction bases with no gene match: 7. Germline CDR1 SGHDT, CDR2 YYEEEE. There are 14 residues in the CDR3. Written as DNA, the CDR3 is TGTGCCAGCAGCTGGGGACAGGTTAGCGATGAGCAGTTCTTC. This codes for CASSWGQVSDEQFF.

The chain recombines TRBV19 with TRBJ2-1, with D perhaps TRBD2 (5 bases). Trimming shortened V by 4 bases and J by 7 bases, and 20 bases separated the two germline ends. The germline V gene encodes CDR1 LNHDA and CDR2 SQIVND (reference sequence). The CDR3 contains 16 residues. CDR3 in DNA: TGTGCCAGTAGTAGCCGATCCGGGGTAGGGTGGAATGAGCAGTTCTTC. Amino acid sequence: CASSSRSGVGWNEQFF.

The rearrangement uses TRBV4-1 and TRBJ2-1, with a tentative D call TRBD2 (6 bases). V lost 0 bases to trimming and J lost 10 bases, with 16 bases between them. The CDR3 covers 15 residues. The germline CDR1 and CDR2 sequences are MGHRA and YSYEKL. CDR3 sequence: CASSQEPGVVREQFF. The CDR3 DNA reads TGCGCCAGCAGCCAAGAGCCGGGGGTAGTAAGGGAGCAGTTCTTC.

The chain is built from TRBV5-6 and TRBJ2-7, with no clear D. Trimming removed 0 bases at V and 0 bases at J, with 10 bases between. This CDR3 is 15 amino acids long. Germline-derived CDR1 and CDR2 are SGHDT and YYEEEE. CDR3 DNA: TGTGCCAGCAGCTTGGCCTCCCCGAGCTCCTACGAGCAGTACTTC. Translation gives CASSLASPSSYEQYF.

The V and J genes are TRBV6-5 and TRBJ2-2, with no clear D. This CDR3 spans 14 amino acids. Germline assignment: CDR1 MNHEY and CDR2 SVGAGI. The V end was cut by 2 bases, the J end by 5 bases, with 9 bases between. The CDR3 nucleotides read TGTGCCAGCAGTTACACTAAGATGACCGGGGAGCTGTTTTTT. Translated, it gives CASSYTKMTGELFF.

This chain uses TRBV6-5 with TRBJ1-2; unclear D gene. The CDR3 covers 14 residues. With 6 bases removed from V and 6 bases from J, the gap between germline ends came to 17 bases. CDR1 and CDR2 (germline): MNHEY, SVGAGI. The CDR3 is CASSPSVKANGYTF. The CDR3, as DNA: TGTGCCAGCAGCCCCTCCGTTAAAGCAAATGGCTACACCTTC.

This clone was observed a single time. CDR3 region: CASSIDRVGEKLFF. CDR3 bases: TGTGCCAGCAGTATCGACAGGGTTGGGGAAAAACTGTTTTTT. The rearrangement links TRBV27 to TRBJ1-4; 7 bases map to TRBD1. Looked up from germline, CDR1 is MNHEY and CDR2 is SMNVEV (reference sequence). Trimming removed 5 bases from V and 8 bases from J; junction bases left unmatched: 8. CDR3 length equals 14 residues.

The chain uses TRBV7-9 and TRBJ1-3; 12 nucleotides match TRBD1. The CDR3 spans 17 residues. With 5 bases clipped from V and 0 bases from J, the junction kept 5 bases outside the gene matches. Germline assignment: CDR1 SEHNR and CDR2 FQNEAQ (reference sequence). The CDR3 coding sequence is TGTGCCAGCAGCCCGGGACAGGGGGCTCACTCTGGAAACACCATATATTTT. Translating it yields CASSPGQGAHSGNTIYF.

CDR3 bases: TGTGCCAGCAGCCAAGCTCCAGGGGGATCGAGTGAGCAGTACTTC. Translating it yields CASSQAPGGSSEQYF. The chain couples TRBV3-1 (or the pseudogene TRBV3-2) to TRBJ2-7; 7 bases are a match to TRBD1. Trimming took 1 base from V and 7 from J; bases not matched to a gene: 10. The CDR3 extends over 15 amino acids. Germline CDR1 and CDR2: LGHDT and YNNKEL (reference sequence).

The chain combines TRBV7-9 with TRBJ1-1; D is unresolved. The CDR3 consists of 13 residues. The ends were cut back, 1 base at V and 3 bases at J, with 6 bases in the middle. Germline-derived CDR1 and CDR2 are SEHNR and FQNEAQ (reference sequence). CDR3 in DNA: TGTGCCAGCAGCTTAGACGCGTACACTGAAGCTTTCTTT. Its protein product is CASSLDAYTEAFF.

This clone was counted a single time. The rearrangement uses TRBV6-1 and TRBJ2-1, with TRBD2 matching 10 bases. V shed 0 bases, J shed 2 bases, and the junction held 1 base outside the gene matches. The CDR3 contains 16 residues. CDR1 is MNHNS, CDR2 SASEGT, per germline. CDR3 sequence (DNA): TGTGCCAGCAGTGAAGCAAGCGGGGGGGCCTACAATGAGCAGTTCTTC. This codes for CASSEASGGAYNEQFF.

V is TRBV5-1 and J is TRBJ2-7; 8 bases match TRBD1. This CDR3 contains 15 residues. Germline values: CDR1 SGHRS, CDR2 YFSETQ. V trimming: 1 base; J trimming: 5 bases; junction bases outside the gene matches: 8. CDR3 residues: CASSLQGQGLNEQYF. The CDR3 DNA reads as TGCGCCAGCAGCTTGCAAGGACAGGGTCTCAACGAGCAGTACTTC.

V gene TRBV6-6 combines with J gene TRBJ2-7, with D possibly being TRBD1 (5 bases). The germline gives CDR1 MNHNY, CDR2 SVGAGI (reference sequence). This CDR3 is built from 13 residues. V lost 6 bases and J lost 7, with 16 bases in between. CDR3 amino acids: CASSRTSLGEQYF. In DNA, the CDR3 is TGTGCCAGCAGCCGGACATCCCTCGGGGAGCAGTACTTC.